These T cell receptor beta chains were read from a single sample in a study of beta chain features in type 1 diabetes. Libraries were prepared by immunoSEQ multiplex PCR; TCRdb keeps only in-frame clonotypes and omits some of them. This sample yields 450,000 or so clones, of which approximately 10% are seen a single time; about 0.045% belongs to the top ten. The specimen was naive CD4+ T cells from blood. These TCRs come from a woman aged 18-30 years in good health. CDR3s include the opening cysteine and the closing phenylalanine or tryptophan. D genes are given only for firm matches. For some rows the clone size is stated as once, few or many, or as a class when expanded; others skip it.

j_call	d_call	v_call	clone_size	cdr3_aa	cdr3_nt
TRBJ1-4	.	TRBV6-6	.	CASRTTATNEKLFF	TGTGCCAGCAGAACTACGGCAACTAATGAAAAACTGTTTTTT
TRBJ2-1	.	TRBV4-2	.	CASSQDRGRGEQFF	TGTGCCAGCAGCCAAGACCGGGGGCGGGGAGAGCAGTTCTTC
TRBJ2-1	.	TRBV6-1	.	CASTYWGGQFF	TGTGCCAGCACCTATTGGGGTGGGCAGTTCTTC
TRBJ2-5	.	TRBV5-1	.	CASSKDQYF	TGCGCCAGCAGTAAAGACCAGTACTTC
TRBJ2-3	TRBD2	TRBV9	few	CASSVGLASDTQYF	TGTGCCAGCAGCGTGGGACTAGCTTCCGATACGCAGTATTTT
TRBJ2-5	.	TRBV7-2	few	CASSLRTWYQETQYF	TGTGCCAGCAGCTTAAGGACTTGGTACCAAGAGACCCAGTACTTC
TRBJ2-4	TRBD2	TRBV25-1	few	CASSEAGGKNIQYF	TGTGCCAGCAGTGAAGCGGGGGGCAAAAACATTCAGTACTTC
TRBJ2-1	TRBD1	TRBV14	few	CATHAPGQGYNEQFF	TGTGCCACCCACGCGCCGGGACAGGGCTACAATGAGCAGTTCTTC
TRBJ2-7	.	TRBV7-2	.	CASSLRRFTYEQYF	TGTGCCAGCAGCTTACGCCGCTTTACCTACGAGCAGTACTTC
TRBJ1-1	.	TRBV11-2	.	CASSADLDTEAFF	TGTGCCAGCAGCGCAGACTTGGACACTGAAGCTTTCTTT
TRBJ2-7	TRBD1	TRBV5-6	few	CATGTRGREQYF	TGTGCCACCGGTACCAGGGGGCGAGAGCAGTACTTC
TRBJ2-1	.	TRBV2	few	CASSEDSRRNEQFF	TGTGCCAGCAGTGAAGACAGCCGCCGGAATGAGCAGTTCTTC
TRBJ2-2	TRBD1	TRBV2	.	CASSAGTDTGELFF	TGTGCCAGCAGTGCCGGGACAGACACCGGGGAGCTGTTTTTT
TRBJ2-7	TRBD2	TRBV7-2	few	CASSLGKREGYEQYF	TGTGCCAGCAGCTTAGGGAAGCGGGAGGGGTACGAGCAGTACTTC
TRBJ1-2	.	TRBV20-1	few	CSGELNYGYTF	TGCAGTGGCGAACTGAACTATGGCTACACCTTC
TRBJ2-5	.	TRBV29-1	.	CSAQGYETQYF	TGCAGCGCCCAGGGGTATGAGACCCAGTACTTC
TRBJ1-1	.	TRBV29-1	.	CSTRGGLNTEAFF	TGCAGCACCCGCGGCGGACTCAACACTGAAGCTTTCTTT
TRBJ2-7	TRBD1	TRBV27	few	CASSRQGGLYEQYF	TGTGCCAGCAGTCGACAGGGGGGTCTCTACGAGCAGTACTTC
TRBJ2-7	TRBD2	TRBV7-9	few	CASSRMTSVYYEQYF	TGTGCCAGCAGTAGAATGACTAGCGTGTACTACGAGCAGTACTTC
TRBJ2-1	.	TRBV6-5	few	CASSYRGKPYNEQFF	TGTGCCAGCAGTTACCGGGGCAAGCCTTACAATGAGCAGTTCTTC
TRBJ2-3	.	TRBV5-6	.	CASTLGSRGTDTQYF	TGTGCCAGCACCCTCGGATCGAGGGGGACAGATACGCAGTATTTT
TRBJ2-7	.	TRBV25-1	.	CASATSYGSYEQYF	TGTGCCAGCGCTACTAGCTACGGCTCCTACGAGCAGTACTTC
TRBJ2-3	TRBD2	TRBV7-9	few	CASSLKASGGRPDTQYF	TGTGCCAGCAGCTTAAAAGCTAGCGGGGGGAGACCAGATACGCAGTATTTT
TRBJ1-6	.	TRBV10-3	.	CAIRETALGSPLHF	TGTGCCATCAGGGAGACAGCGCTTGGGTCACCCCTCCACTTT
TRBJ2-3	TRBD2	TRBV14	.	CASSQDLGLAGSTDTQYF	TGTGCCAGCAGCCAAGATTTAGGACTAGCGGGCTCCACAGATACGCAGTATTTT
TRBJ2-5	.	TRBV12-5	.	CASGQTPQVTGYGETQYF	TGTGCTAGTGGACAGACACCACAGGTCACAGGGTATGGGGAGACCCAGTACTTC
TRBJ1-4	.	TRBV9	.	CASSVEAGKLFF	TGTGCCAGCAGCGTAGAGGCGGGAAAACTGTTTTTT
TRBJ2-5	.	TRBV7-9	few	CASSYGSLAEETQYF	TGTGCCAGCAGCTACGGGAGTCTAGCAGAAGAGACCCAGTACTTC
TRBJ2-3	TRBD2	TRBV5-4	few	CASSSTSGSTDTQYF	TGTGCCAGCAGCTCGACTAGCGGAAGCACAGATACGCAGTATTTT
TRBJ2-7	TRBD2	TRBV5-1	few	CASSVLAGDSYEQYF	TGCGCCAGCAGCGTACTAGCGGGGGACTCCTACGAGCAGTACTTC
TRBJ1-5	.	TRBV4-3	.	CASSQAWSGQPQHF	TGCGCCAGCAGCCAAGCTTGGAGCGGTCAGCCCCAGCATTTT
TRBJ2-3	.	TRBV25-1	.	CASSPFTKATDTQYF	TGTGCCAGCAGCCCATTCACTAAAGCCACAGATACGCAGTATTTT
TRBJ1-1	.	TRBV18	.	CASSPMGSGKAFF	TGTGCCAGCTCACCTATGGGGTCCGGAAAAGCTTTCTTT
TRBJ2-5	.	TRBV29-1	.	CSAGALPITQYF	TGCAGCGCTGGCGCCTTGCCGATCACCCAGTACTTC
TRBJ2-3	TRBD1	TRBV7-9	few	CASSSWDRRTDTQYF	TGTGCCAGCAGCTCGTGGGACAGACGCACAGATACGCAGTATTTT
TRBJ1-4	.	TRBV15	.	CATSRDINEKLFF	TGTGCCACCAGCAGGGACATCAATGAAAAACTGTTTTTT
TRBJ2-3	TRBD2	TRBV7-2	few	CASSPLAGDTQYF	TGTGCCAGCAGCCCACTAGCGGGAGATACGCAGTATTTT
TRBJ2-7	TRBD1	TRBV30	few	CAWSSYPGQGPQYEQYF	TGTGCCTGGAGTTCCTACCCGGGACAGGGGCCCCAGTACGAGCAGTACTTC